This T cell receptor beta chain originates from a study of spatial heterogeneity in lung cancer. Regarding time point: sample taken at primary tumor resection. Deletions cut 3 bases from V and 7 bases from J, with 16 bases between. The CDR3 has 14 residues. Germline CDR1 reads LGHDT; CDR2 reads YNNKEL (reference sequence). TCR cDNA molecules each carried a unique molecular identifier. TCRdb re-called the 5' RACE reads with MiXCR, one entry per CDR3 protein. The sample has tens of thousands of distinct CDR3 sequences, about 12% seen once. Source: PBMCs, taken at surgery. The J gene is TRBJ2-7, the V gene TRBV3-1; the D gene is possibly TRBD2 (5 bases). The source is a male donor with early-stage non-small cell lung cancer. The CDR3 DNA reads TGTGCCAGCAGCCAGAACTCTGGTCGGGGTGAGCAGTACTTC. Encoded protein: CASSQNSGRGEQYF.